This T cell receptor (beta chain) was documented in a study of T cells in narcolepsy. On the study more broadly: Healthy controls were enrolled alongside patients with narcolepsy type 1 or type 2. Study outcomes and limitations: In some patient and control memory CD4+ samples, autoreactive clones were absent. Reportedly, autoreactive clonotypes were serially detected in patients' blood but not controls'.

Trimming removed 2 bases from V and 1 base from J; junction bases left unmatched: 0. Germline lookup yields CDR1 GTSNPN and CDR2 SVGIG (reference sequence). The CDR3 spans 14 residues. Clones were sequenced by immunoSEQ multiplex PCR, and TCRdb holds only the in-frame ones, with some missing. The top ten clones hold 0.71% of a sample with some 25,000 clones, roughly 80% of them seen once. In this sample, this clone turned up a few times. No antigen is known for it. This TCR was sampled from a human donor with narcolepsy. V gene TRBV30 combines with J gene TRBJ1-4; TRBD1 matches at 8 bases. Material for sequencing was CD45RA- memory CD4+ T cells from PBMCs. For the CDR3, the DNA is TGTGCCTGGAGTACAGGGGGAACTAATGAAAAACTGTTTTTT. This gives the protein CAWSTGGTNEKLFF.